Listed below are T cell receptor beta chains from one sample, sequenced in a study of a mutant IDH1 vaccine in newly diagnosed glioma. The repertoire was sequenced with immunoSEQ multiplex PCR; TCRdb's copy has only in-frame clones and lacks some. The sample consists of around 41,000 clones, 84% of them appearing once. No antigen is known for these receptors. This sample comprised PBMCs, obtained from a glioma patient whose treatment included an IDH1 peptide vaccine. The receptors were gathered from a man in his forties with glioma. Both conserved end residues are part of each CDR3. A D gene is named only where the DNA matches it firmly. The size field is filled for only some rows; it gives once, few, many or a size class.

abundance	j_gene	v_gene	d_gene	CDR3aa	CDR3nt
-	TRBJ2-7	TRBV4-1	-	CASSQEAVVYEQYF	TGCGCCAGCAGCCAAGAGGCCGTCGTCTACGAGCAGTACTTC
-	TRBJ2-1	TRBV5-8	-	CASSLRVGEQFF	TGTGCCAGCAGCCTCCGGGTAGGTGAGCAGTTCTTC
once	TRBJ1-4	TRBV6-1	-	CASRGAYNEKLFF	TGTGCCAGCAGGGGGGCCTATAATGAAAAACTGTTTTTT
-	TRBJ2-7	TRBV2	-	CASRGDTYEQYF	TGTGCCAGCAGGGGGGACACCTACGAGCAGTACTTC
-	TRBJ2-7	TRBV4-1	-	CASSQERTSREQYF	TGCGCCAGCAGCCAAGAAAGAACTAGTCGTGAGCAGTACTTC
-	TRBJ2-5	TRBV7-9	TRBD2	CASSLRLAGEETQYF	TGTGCCAGCAGCTTGAGACTAGCGGGAGAAGAGACCCAGTACTTC
-	TRBJ1-4	TRBV18	-	CASSPGTLTNEKLFF	TGTGCCAGCTCACCCGGGACACTGACTAATGAAAAACTGTTTTTT
-	TRBJ1-5	TRBV6-1	-	CASSVAGNQPQHF	TGTGCCAGCAGTGTTGCCGGCAATCAGCCCCAGCATTTT
medium-sized	TRBJ2-1	TRBV27	-	CASSSVDNEQFF	TGTGCCAGCAGTTCCGTAGACAATGAGCAGTTCTTC
few	TRBJ2-7	TRBV10-3	-	CAISDLDSYEQYF	TGTGCCATCAGTGACCTTGACAGCTACGAGCAGTACTTC
-	TRBJ2-1	TRBV18	TRBD1	CASSPTLGGANEQFF	TGTGCCAGCTCACCCACCTTAGGGGGCGCGAATGAGCAGTTCTTC
-	TRBJ2-2	TRBV7-2	-	CASSLGVHTGELFF	TGTGCCAGCAGCTTGGGGGTCCACACCGGGGAGCTGTTTTTT
once	TRBJ2-1	TRBV9	-	CASSVENHNEQFF	TGTGCCAGCAGCGTAGAGAACCACAATGAGCAGTTCTTC
-	TRBJ2-1	TRBV4-2	-	CASSQSLGNSYNEQFF	TGTGCCAGCAGCCAATCTTTGGGCAACTCCTACAATGAGCAGTTCTTC
-	TRBJ2-1	TRBV5-4	-	CASSLVAVALTNEQFF	TGTGCCAGCAGCTTGGTGGCGGTAGCGCTTACCAATGAGCAGTTCTTC
-	TRBJ2-1	TRBV5-6	TRBD2	CASSLGMGGGRARHEQFF	TGTGCCAGCAGCTTGGGGATGGGCGGCGGGAGGGCCCGGCATGAGCAGTTCTTC
once	TRBJ1-1	TRBV7-7	TRBD1	CASSLAGGTGEAFF	TGTGCCAGCAGCTTAGCCGGCGGGACAGGGGAAGCTTTCTTT
-	TRBJ1-2	TRBV12-5	-	CASAWGDGYGYTF	TGTGCTAGTGCCTGGGGGGACGGCTATGGCTACACCTTC
-	TRBJ1-5	TRBV9	TRBD1	CASSRQGDQPQHF	TGTGCCAGCAGTAGACAGGGGGATCAGCCCCAGCATTTT
-	TRBJ2-1	TRBV5-4	TRBD2	CASSRLAGGREQFF	TGTGCCAGCAGCCGACTAGCGGGAGGGCGTGAGCAGTTCTTC
-	TRBJ1-3	TRBV7-9	-	CASSLIQGPGNTIYF	TGTGCCAGCAGCTTAATCCAGGGCCCTGGAAACACCATATATTTT
-	TRBJ2-7	TRBV7-9	-	CASSSLEDYEQYF	TGTGCCAGCAGCTCGTTAGAGGACTACGAGCAGTACTTC
once	TRBJ1-2	TRBV15	TRBD1	CATSAGGTGDLGYTF	TGTGCCACCAGCGCGGGGGGGACAGGGGATCTCGGCTACACCTTC
-	TRBJ1-6	TRBV2	TRBD1	CASSRDRLISPLHF	TGTGCCAGCAGCAGGGACAGGCTAATTTCACCCCTCCACTTT
-	TRBJ2-7	TRBV25-1	-	CASSDPALTVVFF	TGTGCCAGCAGTGATCCTGCCTTGACAGTCGTTTTCTTC
-	TRBJ2-6	TRBV19	-	CASHASGTGANVLTF	TGTGCCAGTCATGCCTCAGGGACCGGGGCCAACGTCCTGACTTTC
-	TRBJ2-7	TRBV28	TRBD2	CASSLPSAGGPYEQYF	TGTGCCAGCAGTTTACCCTCTGCGGGAGGGCCCTACGAGCAGTACTTC
-	TRBJ2-1	TRBV6-5	-	CASSMGVSYNEQFF	TGTGCCAGCAGTATGGGAGTCAGCTACAATGAGCAGTTCTTC
-	TRBJ2-1	TRBV6-1	TRBD2	CASSEKTSGRRGDEQFF	TGTGCCAGCAGTGAGAAGACTAGCGGGAGGAGGGGCGATGAGCAGTTCTTC
-	TRBJ1-2	TRBV7-2	TRBD1	CASSREGTGASGYTF	TGTGCCAGCAGCCGAGAGGGGACAGGGGCCTCTGGCTACACCTTC
once	TRBJ2-7	TRBV19	-	CASSIWAGEGYEQYF	TGTGCCAGTAGTATTTGGGCAGGGGAGGGCTACGAGCAGTACTTC
-	TRBJ2-5	TRBV6-5	-	CASSRRTQQETQYF	TGTGCCAGCAGTCGCCGGACACAACAAGAGACCCAGTACTTC
-	TRBJ1-2	TRBV5-6	TRBD1	CASSPDRGAYGYTF	TGTGCCAGCAGCCCGGACAGGGGAGCCTATGGCTACACCTTC
-	TRBJ1-1	TRBV27	-	CASRSTDHTEAFF	TGTGCCAGCAGGAGCACAGACCACACTGAAGCTTTCTTT
-	TRBJ2-7	TRBV4-2	-	CASSLTVYEQYF	TGTGCCAGCAGCCTAACAGTCTACGAGCAGTACTTC
once	TRBJ2-1	TRBV5-1	-	CASRDGASRSYNEQFF	TGCGCCAGCAGAGATGGTGCTTCCCGCTCCTACAATGAGCAGTTCTTC
-	TRBJ1-6	TRBV2	-	CATSGPTNSPLHF	TGTGCCACCTCGGGACCTACTAATTCACCCCTCCACTTT
-	TRBJ2-7	TRBV5-1	TRBD1	CASSWWTGYEQYF	TGCGCCAGCAGCTGGTGGACAGGTTACGAGCAGTACTTC
-	TRBJ2-3	TRBV18	-	CASSPPGAAADTQYF	TGTGCCAGCTCACCACCCGGGGCAGCCGCAGATACGCAGTATTTT
-	TRBJ2-7	TRBV6-6	TRBD2	CASSSGTRAFEQYF	TGTGCCAGCAGTTCCGGGACTAGAGCCTTCGAGCAGTACTTC
-	TRBJ1-2	TRBV9	TRBD1	CASSVGTGGAYGYTF	TGTGCCAGCAGCGTTGGAACAGGGGGCGCCTATGGCTACACCTTC
-	TRBJ2-2	TRBV29-1	TRBD1	CSVQGQGASLNTGELFF	TGCAGCGTCCAGGGACAGGGCGCGAGTCTGAACACCGGGGAGCTGTTTTTT
once	TRBJ2-2	TRBV6-5	-	CASSYRWNTGELFF	TGTGCCAGCAGTTATCGGTGGAACACCGGGGAGCTGTTTTTT
-	TRBJ2-3	TRBV6-6	TRBD2	CASRDSSGRGGDTQYF	TGTGCCAGCCGGGATTCTAGCGGGAGGGGAGGGGATACGCAGTATTTT
-	TRBJ1-5	TRBV4-3	-	CASSQGQPPNQPQHF	TGCGCCAGCAGCCAAGGGCAGCCCCCGAATCAGCCCCAGCATTTT
-	TRBJ2-2	TRBV6-5	-	CASSRKAANTGELFF	TGTGCCAGCAGTAGGAAAGCGGCGAACACCGGGGAGCTGTTTTTT
few	TRBJ1-5	TRBV28	TRBD1	CASSQAGTGGASQPQHF	TGTGCCAGCAGCCAAGCCGGGACAGGGGGCGCTTCTCAGCCCCAGCATTTT